The 27 T cell receptor beta chains below all came from one sample that was sequenced in a study of blood T cell repertoires in COVID-19. Method: immunoSEQ multiplex PCR; TCRdb's copy keeps in-frame clones and lacks some. The sample lists about 280,000 clones; roughly 85% were seen once. What was sequenced was peripheral blood. Source of these receptors: a man over 45 with active or convalescent COVID-19.

This rearrangement joins TRBV7-8 to TRBJ2-5; D is perhaps TRBD2 (6 bases). The ends were cut back, 3 bases at V and 7 bases at J, with 15 bases in the middle. Looked up from germline, CDR1 is SGHVS and CDR2 is FQNEAQ. CDR3 length: 14 residues. CDR3 loop: CASSFLPSEGTQYF. The CDR3 DNA reads TGTGCCAGCAGCTTCCTTCCGTCGGAGGGGACCCAGTACTTC.

The chain is built from TRBV11-2 and TRBJ1-2; TRBD1 matches 9 bases. The CDR3 extends over 16 amino acids. Per the germline V gene, CDR1 is SGHAT and CDR2 is FQNNGV. V shed 4 bases, J shed 4 bases, and the junction held 10 bases outside the gene matches. The CDR3 DNA reads as TGTGCCAGCAGCTCCAGGACCGGGGACAGGGTCTATGGCTACACCTTC. This sequence encodes CASSSRTGDRVYGYTF.

V is TRBV5-1 and J is TRBJ2-2, with D tentatively TRBD1 (5 bases). Trimming left V 0 bases short and J 5 bases short, with 5 bases between. Germline CDR1 is SGHRS and CDR2 is YFSETQ. The CDR3 contains 13 residues. This CDR3 reads CASSLEGTGELFF. The CDR3 nucleotides are TGCGCCAGCAGCTTGGAGGGGACCGGGGAGCTGTTTTTT.

The gene calls are TRBV24-1 and TRBJ1-2; 8 nucleotides align to TRBD1. The CDR3 extends over 15 amino acids. Germline V gene lookup returns CDR1 KGHDR and CDR2 SFDVKD. With 12 bases clipped from V and 0 bases from J, the junction kept 11 bases outside the gene matches. The CDR3 reads CASLLGTGANYGYTF. As DNA, the CDR3 is TGTGCCTCGCTCCTAGGGACAGGAGCTAACTATGGCTACACCTTC.

The chain has TRBV19 and TRBJ2-4, with 12 bases aligning to TRBD1. V dropped 5 bases and J dropped 6; count of bases not matched to a gene: 5. The CDR3 runs 15 residues. Germline V gene data show CDR1 as LNHDA and CDR2 as SQIVND (reference sequence). This CDR3 reads CASSPGTGGLNIQYF. Written as DNA, the CDR3 is TGTGCCAGTAGTCCCGGGACAGGGGGCTTAAACATTCAGTACTTC.

The rearrangement uses TRBV5-1 and TRBJ2-7; 7 bases agree with TRBD1. CDR1 SGHRS and CDR2 YFSETQ come from the germline V gene. V dropped 4 bases and J dropped 3; count of bases not matched to a gene: 10. CDR3 length: 15 amino acids. The CDR3 DNA reads TGCGCCAGCAGCAGGACGACAGGGAATCTCTACGAGCAGTACTTC. Translated, it gives CASSRTTGNLYEQYF.

The chain is built from TRBV6-2 or TRBV6-3 and TRBJ1-3; 8 bases agree with TRBD1. Germline CDR1 MNHEY, CDR2 SVGEGT. V lost 5 bases, J lost 0 bases, and 6 bases stayed unmatched. The length of the CDR3 is 16 residues. The CDR3 protein is CASSRRDRISGNTIYF. The CDR3 DNA sequence: TGTGCCAGCAGTCGGCGGGACAGGATCTCTGGAAACACCATATATTTT.

The genes are TRBV9 and TRBJ2-7; 7 bases align to TRBD1. This CDR3 has 15 residues. Trimming took 2 bases from V and 5 from J; bases not matched to a gene: 10. Per germline, CDR1 SGDLS and CDR2 YYNGEE. The CDR3 DNA reads as TGTGCCAGCAGCGTCTCCACGGGACAGTCTAACGAGCAGTACTTC. Protein product: CASSVSTGQSNEQYF.

The chain employs TRBV9 and TRBJ1-2; D perhaps matches TRBD1 (6 bases). The V gene lost 4 bases and the J gene lost 4 bases, with 8 bases spanning the gap. The CDR3 runs 12 residues. Germline assignment: CDR1 SGDLS and CDR2 YYNGEE. CDR3 protein: CASSQTGYGYTF. CDR3 coding DNA: TGTGCCAGCAGCCAGACAGGCTATGGCTACACCTTC.

V gene TRBV2 combines with J gene TRBJ1-1; D is uncertain. From germline, CDR1 is SNHLY and CDR2 FYNNEI. CDR3 length equals 13 residues. The V end was cut by 10 bases, the J end by 1 base, with 13 bases between. In nucleotides, the CDR3 is TGTGCCACCGCGGAGGCAGAGAACACTGAAGCTTTCTTT. The encoded protein is CATAEAENTEAFF.

J is TRBJ2-7 and V is TRBV5-4, with 7 positions matching TRBD2. The CDR3 is 17 residues long. V trimming: 0 bases; J trimming: 4 bases; junction bases outside the gene matches: 13. In germline, CDR1 is SGHNT, CDR2 YYREEE (reference sequence). CDR3 loop: CASSLGGRAGWGYEQYF. The DNA for the CDR3 is TGTGCCAGCAGCTTGGGTGGGAGGGCCGGTTGGGGATACGAGCAGTACTTC.

V usage is TRBV27 and J usage is TRBJ2-7; D perhaps matches TRBD2 (6 bases). The germline gives CDR1 MNHEY, CDR2 SMNVEV (reference sequence). CDR3 size: 15 residues. V was cut by 5 bases and J by 4 bases, with 18 bases left in between. For the CDR3, the DNA is TGTGCCAGCAGTCTCTTAGCGGAGGCGGGGTACGAGCAGTACTTC. Protein product: CASSLLAEAGYEQYF.

The V and J genes are TRBV28 and TRBJ2-3; D unresolved. Trimming pared 2 bases from V and 4 bases from J, leaving 7 bases between. The CDR3 is 13 amino acids. Germline V gives CDR1 MDHEN, CDR2 SYDVKM. The CDR3 region is CASSLLDPDTQYF. For the CDR3, the DNA is TGTGCCAGCAGTTTACTAGATCCAGATACGCAGTATTTT.

In DNA, the CDR3 is TGCAGTGCTAGTCGTTTTGACGCCGCCGGAGTTGGGCAGTTCTTC. Amino acids: CSASRFDAAGVGQFF. The genes are TRBV20-1 and TRBJ2-1; no reliable D call. CDR1 DFQATT and CDR2 SNEGSKA come from the germline V gene (reference sequence). The V and J ends lost 3 bases and 12 bases respectively, with 24 bases between them. This CDR3 contains 15 residues.

This clone was recorded once. The chain joins TRBV11-2 to TRBJ2-7; the D gene is possibly TRBD2 (6 bases). Per germline, CDR1 SGHAT and CDR2 FQNNGV. CDR3 length equals 12 residues. V gave up 7 bases and J gave up 3 bases, with 10 bases separating them. The CDR3: CASTGLDYEQYF. CDR3 DNA: TGTGCCAGCACGGGACTTGACTACGAGCAGTACTTC.

This rearrangement joins TRBV30 to TRBJ1-2, with 7 positions matching TRBD1. Germline V CDR1 and CDR2: GTSNPN, SVGIG (reference sequence). The CDR3 covers 15 residues. The V and J ends lost 1 base and 4 bases, in that order; junction bases with no gene match: 9. CDR3 DNA sequence: TGTGCCTGGAGTGCTTTCGGACAGGCAGTCTATGGCTACACCTTC. Translation: CAWSAFGQAVYGYTF.

CDR3 amino acids: CASSPRTGDTEAFF. Written as DNA, the CDR3 is TGTGCCAGCAGCCCCCGAACCGGAGACACTGAAGCTTTCTTT. The V and J genes are TRBV4-2 and TRBJ1-1; no clear D. Trimming shortened V by 4 bases and J by 3 bases, and 12 bases separated the two germline ends. The CDR3 extends over 14 amino acids. The germline CDR1 and CDR2 sequences are LGHNA and YNFKEQ.

As to this clone: At one end, the junction sequence differs from germline, possibly due to a read error. Here the CDR3 reads CASSPTGARGEAPRSF. DNA of the CDR3: TGTGCCAGCAGTCCGACAGGGGCCCGCGGCGAGGCTCCCCGAAGTTTT. This sequence joins TRBV6-7 and TRBJ2-2; TRBD1 matches 8 bases. TRBV6-7 is an ORF, with its function uncertain. This CDR3 region has 16 residues.

This rearrangement joins TRBV12-5 to TRBJ2-3, with TRBD2 as a possible D gene (5 bases). CDR1 and CDR2 (germline): LGHNT, FRNRAP. The germline V and J ends were trimmed by 8 bases and 3 bases, with 24 bases remaining between them. This CDR3 is 17 amino acids long. For the CDR3, the DNA is TGTGCTAGTCGGTCCGTGGGTTCGGGAAGAGGTACAGATACGCAGTATTTT. It is translated as CASRSVGSGRGTDTQYF.

The table lists this clone with a count of one. The chain links TRBV2 to TRBJ1-2, with D tentatively TRBD1 (6 bases). V was cut by 4 bases and J by 8 bases, with 8 bases left in between. The CDR3 has 11 amino acids. Germline assignment: CDR1 SNHLY and CDR2 FYNNEI. CDR3 sequence (DNA): TGTGCCAGCAGTGGGGGGGGCGGCTACACCTTC. Translation: CASSGGGGYTF.

The rearrangement links TRBV3-1 (or the pseudogene TRBV3-2) to TRBJ2-7; D remains ambiguous. This CDR3 comprises 12 residues. V shed 3 bases and J shed 2 bases, with 5 bases lying between them. Germline V gene sequence: CDR1 LGHDT, CDR2 YNNKEL (reference sequence). The DNA of the CDR3 is TGTGCCAGCAGCCAGCGGACCTACGAGCAGTACTTC. Amino acid sequence: CASSQRTYEQYF.

The V call is TRBV2, the J call TRBJ2-1, with 7 positions matching TRBD2. Germline CDR1 reads SNHLY; CDR2 reads FYNNEI. J gave up 8 bases and V 6 bases, and 1 base lay outside the gene matches. CDR3 size: 11 residues. This CDR3 reads CASRGGDEQFF. The CDR3 nucleotides read TGTGCCAGCAGGGGGGGGGATGAGCAGTTCTTC.

The chain couples TRBV6-5 to TRBJ2-3, with 11 bases matching TRBD1. The germline V gene encodes CDR1 MNHEY and CDR2 SVGAGI. CDR3 size: 15 residues. Losses at the gene ends were 9 bases for V and 7 bases for J; bases not matched to a gene: 12. The CDR3 loop is CASAAGQGAMYTQYF. The CDR3 coding sequence is TGTGCCAGTGCCGCAGGACAGGGGGCTATGTATACGCAGTATTTT.

The chain is built from TRBV7-8 and TRBJ2-7, with D possibly matching TRBD1 (5 bases). V shed 0 bases and J shed 6 bases, with 15 bases lying between them. The CDR3 has 15 residues. Germline loops: CDR1 SGHVS, CDR2 FQNEAQ. The CDR3 DNA reads TGTGCCAGCAGCTTAGCGGTAGGGCTTCAGGGCGAGCAGTACTTC. Translating it yields CASSLAVGLQGEQYF.

The chain has TRBV5-1 and TRBJ1-5, with TRBD1 matching 8 bases. The ends lost 0 bases at V and 3 bases at J; junction bases unmatched: 2. CDR3 length equals 15 residues. Per germline, CDR1 SGHRS and CDR2 YFSETQ. The CDR3 DNA reads TGCGCCAGCAGCTTGGCAGGGGGCCCCAATCAGCCCCAGCATTTT. Translating it yields CASSLAGGPNQPQHF. The full variable domain, rest sourced from reference TRBV5-1 and TRBJ1-5, is KAGVTQTPRYLIKTRGQQVTLSCSPISGHRSVSWYQQTPGQGLQFLFEYFSETQRNKGNFPGRFSGRQFSNSRSEMNVSTLELGDSALYLCASSLAGGPNQPQHFGDGTRLSIL.

This sequence joins TRBV10-3 and TRBJ1-5; weak D call: TRBD1 (5 bases). The germline CDR1 and CDR2 sequences are ENHRY and SYGVKD. CDR3 length: 13 residues. The V end lost 4 bases, the J end lost 1 base, and 5 bases lay between the germline ends. The CDR3 DNA is TGTGCCATCAGTGCAGGGAGCAATCAGCCCCAGCATTTT. Amino acid sequence: CAISAGSNQPQHF.

V and J are TRBV30 and TRBJ2-7, with D unresolved. The CDR3 length is 17 residues. Trimming stripped 2 bases from V and 0 bases from J, with 20 bases between. The V gene's germline CDR1 is GTSNPN and CDR2 SVGIG (reference sequence). CDR3 amino acids: CAWSRVRTHPSSYEQYF. The CDR3 nucleotides are TGTGCCTGGAGTCGGGTAAGAACCCACCCAAGCTCCTACGAGCAGTACTTC.